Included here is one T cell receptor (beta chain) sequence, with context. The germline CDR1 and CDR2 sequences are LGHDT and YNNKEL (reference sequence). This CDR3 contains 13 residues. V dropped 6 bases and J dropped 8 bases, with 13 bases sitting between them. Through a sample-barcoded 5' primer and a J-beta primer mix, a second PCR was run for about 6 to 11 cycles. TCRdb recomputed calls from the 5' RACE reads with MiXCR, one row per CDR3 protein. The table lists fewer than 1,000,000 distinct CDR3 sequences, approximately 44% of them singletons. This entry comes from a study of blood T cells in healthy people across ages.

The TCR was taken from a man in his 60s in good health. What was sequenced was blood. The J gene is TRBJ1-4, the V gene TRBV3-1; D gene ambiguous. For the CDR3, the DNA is TGTGCCAGCAGAGGGATAGGGCGGGAAAAACTGTTTTTT. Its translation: CASRGIGREKLFF.